This TCR beta chain was recovered during a study of blood T cell repertoires in COVID-19. The wider study: Samples representing acute and convalescent COVID-19 were sourced from the United States, Italy and Spain. Sources were T cells, B-cell-depleted T cells, or PBMCs; the material itself was cDNA or gDNA.

This CDR3 is built from 16 residues. CDR1 and CDR2 (germline): SGHTA, FQGTGA. Trimming shortened V by 5 bases and J by 0 bases, and 14 bases separated the two germline ends. Repertoires were generated with immunoSEQ multiplex PCR, while TCRdb's copy carries only in-frame clones and drops some. The sample includes about 140,000 clones, around three quarters of them seen just once. The clonotype was recovered from a man aged 45 to 65 with active or convalescent COVID-19. This chain connects TRBV7-3 to TRBJ2-1, with D perhaps TRBD2 (6 bases). Sequences were obtained from peripheral blood. In nucleotides, the CDR3 is TGTGCCAGCAGCACCTATAGCGGAAGCTCCTACAATGAGCAGTTCTTC. Translation gives CASSTYSGSSYNEQFF.